This entry is about one TCR beta chain. These data come from a study of blood T cell repertoires in COVID-19. The assay was immunoSEQ multiplex PCR, and TCRdb's table has in-frame clones only and misses some. This sample has tens of thousands of clones, with 65% to 90% found just once. This CDR3 contains 13 residues. CDR1 MNHEY and CDR2 SVGAGI come from the germline V gene. The V end was cut by 7 bases, the J end by 5 bases, with 11 bases between. The chain uses TRBV6-5 and TRBJ2-2, with D unclear. This sequence was found in a woman aged 80 or over with acute or convalescent COVID-19. Sequenced sample: peripheral blood. CDR3 nucleotide sequence: TGTGCCAGCACCCCCTTCCGGACCGGGGAGCTGTTTTTT. Translated, it gives CASTPFRTGELFF.